The 25 T cell receptor beta chains below come from one sample, sequenced in a study of Graves' ophthalmopathy and Graves' hyperthyroidism. Beta-chain TCR CDR3 regions were amplified from RNA transcripts. First-round RT-PCR with HTBI primers preceded a second-round multiplex PCR. From the multiplex PCR reads, TCRdb called clonotypes with MiXCR, one entry per CDR3 protein. The data hold about 620,000 distinct CDR3 sequences, with 20% to 25% observed a single time. The material sequenced was peripheral blood. The receptors stem from a woman between 18 and 29 years old with stable Graves' hyperthyroidism. Some clones in this sample may be carry-over from other donors' samples.

The rearrangement uses TRBV11-1 and TRBJ2-7, with 13 bases matching TRBD2. Trimming at V came to 0 bases and at J to 0 bases, leaving 2 bases not matched to a gene. This CDR3 comprises 17 residues. Germline V gene data show CDR1 as SGHAT and CDR2 as FQDESV (reference sequence). The CDR3 DNA is TGTGCCAGCAGCTTAGCGGGACTAGCGGGGTTCTCCTACGAGCAGTACTTC. Translating it yields CASSLAGLAGFSYEQYF.

This clonotype was found many times. This chain uses TRBV20-1 with TRBJ1-2; D unresolved. The germline gives CDR1 DFQATT, CDR2 SNEGSKA (reference sequence). CDR3 length: 12 residues. Trimming shortened V by 4 bases and J by 3 bases, and 9 bases separated the two germline ends. CDR3 nucleotide sequence: TGCAGTGCTATATCCGGGGACTATGGCTACACCTTC. Its protein is CSAISGDYGYTF.

In this sample, this clonotype turned up many times. The genes are TRBV29-1 and TRBJ1-5; D perhaps matches TRBD1 (6 bases). V shed 3 bases and J shed 3 bases, with 9 bases lying between them. Germline lookup yields CDR1 SQVTM and CDR2 ANQGSEA. The CDR3 consists of 13 residues. The CDR3 is CSVESGANQPQHF. The DNA for the CDR3 is TGCAGCGTTGAGTCAGGGGCCAATCAGCCCCAGCATTTT.

This clonotype was found many times. The chain employs TRBV2 and TRBJ1-2; D perhaps matches TRBD1 (6 bases). This CDR3 comprises 15 residues. Germline assignment: CDR1 SNHLY and CDR2 FYNNEI. The germline V and J ends were trimmed by 6 bases and 4 bases, with 18 bases remaining between them. As DNA, the CDR3 is TGTGCCAGCAGACAGGGACTCCCGGTGTCCTATGGCTACACCTTC. It encodes CASRQGLPVSYGYTF.

This clonotype was counted ten times or more. The chain recombines TRBV12-3 or TRBV12-4 with TRBJ1-5; no firm D call. The CDR3 contains 12 residues. Between the trimmed V and J ends, which lost 6 bases and 9 bases, there was a span of 12 bases. The CDR3: CASSSPPGPQHF. CDR3 DNA sequence: TGTGCCAGCAGCTCCCCCCCGGGGCCCCAGCATTTT.

Many counts were recorded for this clonotype. The chain has TRBV6-2 or TRBV6-3 and TRBJ1-5; unclear D gene. From germline, CDR1 is MNHEY and CDR2 SVGEGT. The V end was cut by 4 bases, the J end by 4 bases, with 11 bases between. The CDR3 is made up of 14 amino acids. CDR3 amino acids: CASSWGGWNQPQHF. CDR3 in DNA: TGTGCCAGCAGTTGGGGAGGGTGGAATCAGCCCCAGCATTTT.

Ten or more counts support this clonotype. The chain links TRBV7-9 to TRBJ2-7; 7 nucleotides align to TRBD2. Germline CDR1 and CDR2: SEHNR and FQNEAQ (reference sequence). Losses at the gene ends were 5 bases for V and 9 bases for J; bases not matched to a gene: 16. The CDR3 runs 15 residues. The CDR3 DNA reads TGTGCCAGCAGCCCCGGAGCGGGATCCCCCGTTTGGCAGTACTTC. Translation: CASSPGAGSPVWQYF.

This clonotype was recorded at least ten times. The chain links TRBV12-3 or TRBV12-4 to TRBJ1-5, with D possibly matching TRBD1 (5 bases). The CDR3 runs to 13 residues. The ends were cut back, 7 bases at V and 7 bases at J, with 14 bases in the middle. The chain's CDR3 is CASTLGGAQPQHF. The CDR3 region has the DNA TGTGCCAGCACCCTGGGGGGAGCGCAGCCCCAGCATTTT.

A note on this clonotype: Since a much larger clone is just one base distant, this may be a read error. The chain couples TRBV12-3 or TRBV12-4 to TRBJ1-6; D remains ambiguous. The CDR3 consists of 14 residues. V was cut by 3 bases and J by 5 bases, with 8 bases left in between. CDR3 amino acids: CASSFVQHNSPLHF. In DNA, the CDR3 is TGTGCCAGCAGTTTTGTACAGCATAATTCACCCCTCCACTTT.

Many counts were recorded for this clonotype. V usage is TRBV28 and J usage is TRBJ2-7; D unclear. Trimming took 2 bases from V and 3 from J, leaving 5 bases between them. The CDR3 has 12 amino acids. Germline V gives CDR1 MDHEN, CDR2 SYDVKM. The CDR3, as DNA: TGTGCCAGCAGTTTAAACAGCTACGAGCAGTACTTC. Amino acid sequence: CASSLNSYEQYF.

This clonotype showed up just a few times. V is TRBV2 and J is TRBJ1-1; D perhaps matches TRBD1 (5 bases). Germline CDR1 SNHLY, CDR2 FYNNEI. Between the trimmed V and J ends, which lost 6 bases and 8 bases, there was a span of 19 bases. The CDR3 consists of 14 residues. The CDR3 sequence: CASREKSGTGEAFF. The CDR3 bases are TGTGCCAGCAGAGAGAAATCTGGGACGGGAGAAGCTTTCTTT.

This clonotype was observed once. The rearrangement uses TRBV4-1 and TRBJ1-1; no definite D call. The CDR3 consists of 15 residues. The germline V and J ends were trimmed by 2 bases and 0 bases, with 10 bases remaining between them. In germline, CDR1 is MGHRA, CDR2 YSYEKL. This CDR3 reads CASSQTRKMNTEAFF. The CDR3 nucleotides are TGCGCCAGCAGCCAAACACGGAAAATGAACACTGAAGCTTTCTTT.

This clonotype was observed many times. The chain uses TRBV24-1 and TRBJ2-7; 8 nucleotides align to TRBD1. After removal of 3 bases from V and 6 bases from J, the junction contained 9 bases not matched to a gene. Germline V gene data show CDR1 as KGHDR and CDR2 as SFDVKD. The CDR3 totals 15 residues. CDR3 in amino acids: CATSDPRTGLAEQYF. Here the CDR3 DNA reads TGTGCCACCAGTGATCCTCGGACAGGGCTAGCCGAGCAGTACTTC.

Here the CDR3 DNA reads TGCAGTGCAAGGGAGGACGGGGTGGGAAAACTGTTTTTT. This encodes CSAREDGVGKLFF. The chain carries TRBV20-1 and TRBJ1-4; D gene uncertain. The V end lost 6 bases, the J end lost 10 bases, and 18 bases lay between the germline ends. Germline CDR1 DFQATT, CDR2 SNEGSKA (reference sequence). The CDR3 has 13 amino acids.

This clonotype was recorded a few times. The chain recombines TRBV6-1 with TRBJ2-7; 7 bases are a match to TRBD2. Germline CDR1 is MNHNS and CDR2 is SASEGT. V gave up 0 bases and J gave up 0 bases; unmatched junction bases: 14. The CDR3 consists of 19 residues. CDR3: CASSEARRGVAGVSYEQYF. The CDR3 DNA sequence: TGTGCCAGCAGTGAAGCGCGGAGAGGGGTCGCGGGGGTCTCCTACGAGCAGTACTTC.

The chain has TRBV4-1 and TRBJ1-1, with D hard to call. The CDR3 contains 15 residues. V lost 3 bases to trimming and J lost 0 bases, with 11 bases between them. The germline V gene has CDR1 MGHRA and CDR2 YSYEKL. CDR3 bases: TGCGCCAGCAGCCAGCGACAAAGCATGAACACTGAAGCTTTCTTT. This translates into CASSQRQSMNTEAFF.

The gene calls are TRBV6-1 and TRBJ1-6; the D gene is possibly TRBD1 (5 bases). The V gene lost 4 bases and the J gene lost 5 bases, with 18 bases spanning the gap. Germline CDR1 MNHNS, CDR2 SASEGT. The CDR3 is made up of 17 amino acids. The CDR3 here is CASSGQPRFRHNSPLHF. CDR3 nucleotide sequence: TGTGCCAGCAGTGGACAGCCTCGATTTCGGCATAATTCACCCCTCCACTTT.

This clonotype has a count of ten or more. The chain employs TRBV19 and TRBJ1-6, with TRBD1 matching over 7 bases. The CDR3 is 16 amino acids. The V gene end was trimmed by 8 bases and the J gene end by 8 bases; junction bases not matched to a gene: 15. From germline, CDR1 is LNHDA and CDR2 SQIVND (reference sequence). CDR3 sequence (DNA): TGTGCCAGTTGTCCTAGGGACAGAAGAGGACATTCACCCCTCCACTTT. Amino acids: CASCPRDRRGHSPLHF.

This clonotype was observed many times. V is TRBV24-1 and J is TRBJ2-2; TRBD1 matches 8 bases. CDR1 KGHDR and CDR2 SFDVKD come from the germline V gene. V shed 3 bases, J shed 7 bases, and the junction held 9 bases outside the gene matches. This CDR3 is 16 amino acids long. CDR3 coding DNA: TGTGCCACCAGTGATCGAGTGGCAGGGGGCGGCGGGGAGCTGTTTTTT. Encoded protein: CATSDRVAGGGGELFF.

This clonotype was observed at least ten times. The CDR3 here is CASRNPRGGHTEAFF. The CDR3 DNA reads TGTGCCAGCAGGAACCCGAGGGGAGGGCACACTGAAGCTTTCTTT. The rearrangement joins TRBV12-3 or TRBV12-4 to TRBJ1-1; D possibly corresponds to TRBD1 (5 bases). Trimming removed 6 bases at V and 3 bases at J, with 17 bases between. The length of the CDR3 is 15 residues.

Many counts were recorded for this clonotype. V gene TRBV5-1 combines with J gene TRBJ2-7; a possible D gene is TRBD1 (6 bases). V was clipped by 1 base and J by 2 bases, with 19 bases between them. Per germline, CDR1 SGHRS and CDR2 YFSETQ. The CDR3 runs to 17 residues. The CDR3 is CASSLTAGAGFPYEQYF. The CDR3, as DNA: TGCGCCAGCAGCTTGACGGCAGGGGCCGGGTTCCCCTACGAGCAGTACTTC.

This clonotype was seen repeatedly, ten times or more. The chain employs TRBV27 and TRBJ1-2, with 10 bases fitting TRBD1. The CDR3 runs to 14 residues. With 2 bases clipped from V and 8 bases from J, the junction kept 5 bases outside the gene matches. In germline, CDR1 is MNHEY, CDR2 SMNVEV (reference sequence). CDR3 in amino acids: CASSLEGQGNGYTF. The DNA of the CDR3 is TGTGCCAGCAGTTTAGAGGGACAGGGGAACGGCTACACCTTC.

The count of this clonotype is one. V usage is TRBV10-3 and J usage is TRBJ2-7; 7 bases line up with TRBD1. The CDR3 has 14 residues. V was pared by 6 bases and J by 6 bases, with 11 bases of the junction left unmatched. Germline V gene lookup returns CDR1 ENHRY and CDR2 SYGVKD. The CDR3 here is CAISPGTAVGEQYF. In DNA, the CDR3 is TGTGCCATCAGCCCCGGGACAGCGGTTGGCGAGCAGTACTTC.

This clonotype was observed many times. The chain links TRBV28 to TRBJ2-5; 9 bases match TRBD1. The CDR3 is 13 amino acids. Germline CDR1 and CDR2: MDHEN and SYDVKM. Trimming cost V 8 bases and J 5 bases; bases outside gene matches: 6. The CDR3 is CASLTGGYETQYF. DNA of the CDR3: TGTGCCAGCCTGACAGGGGGATACGAGACCCAGTACTTC.

V and J are TRBV6-1 and TRBJ1-1; maybe TRBD1 (6 bases). V lost 11 bases and J lost 0, with 13 bases in between. This CDR3 spans 13 amino acids. The germline V gene has CDR1 MNHNS and CDR2 SASEGT. The CDR3 DNA reads as TGTGCCGGAAAGACAGGCATGAACACTGAAGCTTTCTTT. Translation gives CAGKTGMNTEAFF.